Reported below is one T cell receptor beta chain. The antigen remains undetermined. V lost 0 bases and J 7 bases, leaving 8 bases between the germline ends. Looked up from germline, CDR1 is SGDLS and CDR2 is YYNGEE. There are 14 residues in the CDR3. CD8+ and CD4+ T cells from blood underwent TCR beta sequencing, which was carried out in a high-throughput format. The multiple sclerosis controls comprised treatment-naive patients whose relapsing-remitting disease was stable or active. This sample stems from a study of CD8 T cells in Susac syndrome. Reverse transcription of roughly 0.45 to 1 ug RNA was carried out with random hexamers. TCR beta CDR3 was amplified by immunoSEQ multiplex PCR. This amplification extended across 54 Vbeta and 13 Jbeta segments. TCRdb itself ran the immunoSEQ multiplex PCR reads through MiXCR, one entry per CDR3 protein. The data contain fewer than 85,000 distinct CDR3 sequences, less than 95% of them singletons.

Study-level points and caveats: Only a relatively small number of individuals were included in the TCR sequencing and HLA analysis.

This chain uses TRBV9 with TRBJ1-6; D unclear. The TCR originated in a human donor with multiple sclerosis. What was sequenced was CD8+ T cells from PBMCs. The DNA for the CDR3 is TGTGCCAGCAGCGTAGAGTTGGAAAATTCACCCCTCCACTTT. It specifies CASSVELENSPLHF.